This TCR beta chain appears in the sequencing data of a study of CXCR3-negative and CXCR3-positive naive CD8 T cells (dated by TCRdb to between 2017 and 2020). Regarding the research as a whole: In total, roughly 140 million TRB reads were obtained, which works out to roughly 1.5 +/- 0.3 million reads per library. Diversity and physicochemical repertoire analyses were performed on about a dozen donors pooled from two independent experiments. The TRBV-TRBJ cluster analysis covered naive subsets from 5 donors and memory cells from 3 donors. The full study reports these points: Because surface CD5, which is linked to self-reactivity in mice, was comparable between the naive subsets, TCR interaction strength was also inferred from the physicochemical properties of TRB CDR3s. Naive CXCR3-negative and CXCR3-positive cells from the same donor showed similar TRBV-TRBJ usage, whereas memory cells showed distinct patterns. Compared with CXCR3-negative naive cells, CXCR3-positive naive cells had TRB CDR3s with higher hydrophobicity (lower Kidera factor 4), lower energy, and higher strength and volume indices. Because CXCR3 expression was partially decreased after cryopreservation, freshly isolated PBMCs were used for most assays. Repertoire diversity was comparably high in both naive subsets but much lower in memory CD8+ T cells.

For each CD8+ T cell subset, flow sorting was done in triplicate, and a few hundred thousand cells per subset went directly into RLT lysis buffer. To keep memory contaminants out, a stringent definition of naive CD8+ T cells was applied: CD45RO-CCR7+CD27+CD95-. Using standard density gradient centrifugation, peripheral blood mononuclear cells were isolated from buffy coats. Naive CXCR3-negative and CXCR3-positive CD8+ T cells were flow-sorted using a FACSAria III. An RNeasy Mini Kit was used to extract total RNA from the sorted cells. Including the terminal cysteine and phenylalanine, the CDR3 comprises 14 residues. No DNA sequence was recorded. The data were produced on a NextSeq 550. The Human TCR Profiling Kit (MiLaboratory) was used to prepare UMI-labeled 5' RACE TRB cDNA libraries. The full amount of extracted RNA was used for cDNA synthesis, and the full amount of resulting cDNA was used for PCR amplification. The libraries were made side by side, with each library going through the same number of PCR cycles. In the source study's methods: With a requirement of at least two reads per UMI, MIGEC and MiXCR extracted about 50,000 +/- 10,000 unique UMI-labeled TRB cDNA molecules per library. On average, each library contained approximately 40,000 +/- 10,000 functional in-frame TRB CDR3 nucleotide clonotypes without stop codons. Diversity metrics, including normalized Shannon-Wiener and Chao1, were computed in VDJtools after downsampling to 5000 UMI-labeled TRB molecules per sample. VDJtools was used to calculate clonotype-size-weighted physicochemical properties of the central five CDR3 residues, namely interaction energy, strength, volume and Kidera factor 4. After TCRdb reprocessed the reads, each CDR3 protein sequence was kept as one row, without DNA. The V and J calls come from TCRdb's annotation, not from the publication. This sample's clone table shows roughly 120,000 distinct CDR3 sequences. The top ten constitute 0.59% of the sample.

As concerns this clonotype: Its specific antigen is unknown.

The sequence is built from TRBV12-3 or TRBV12-4 and TRBJ2-2; the D call of TRBD2 rests on TCRdb alone, since no DNA is present to check it. Sequences were obtained from naive CXCR3+ CD8+ T cells from blood. This specimen's cell subset or site label, per the study, means: CD45RO-CCR7+CD27+CD95- naive CD8+ T cells expressing CXCR3 (TNR3+). This sequence was found in a human donor in good health. Some clones in this sample may be carry-over from other donors' samples. The CDR3 protein is CASRSGSLAGELFF.